These T cell receptor beta chains were read from a single sample in a study of human T cells and chemical hapten exposure. A single record per CDR3 protein comes from TCRdb applying MiXCR to the RACE reads. The sample lists about 300,000 distinct CDR3 sequences, around 5.5% occurring once. Sample: whole blood, taken in connection with sensitization to the hapten diphenylcyclopropenone (DPC). These receptors came from a young woman with alopecia areata. Some clones in this sample may be carry-over from other donors' samples. Both conserved end residues are part of each CDR3. D genes are given only for firm matches. The size of a clone is reported for some rows only, either as once, few or many, or as a class for expanded clones.

12,TRBJ2-5,NA,TRBV2,few,TGTGCCGGCCTTCGCAGTCAAGAGACCCAGTACTTC,CAGLRSQETQYF
12,TRBJ2-3,NA,TRBV12-3/TRBV12-4,NA,TGTGCCAGCAGTTTAGAGGTAGATACGCAGTATTTT,CASSLEVDTQYF
17,TRBJ2-3,TRBD2,TRBV4-1,NA,TGCGCCAGCAGCCAATCGTTACTAGCGGGGTACACAGATACGCAGTATTTT,CASSQSLLAGYTDTQYF
15,TRBJ1-1,NA,TRBV7-2,NA,TGTGCCAGCAGCTTAGGTGCGGGGTTAAGAACTGAAGCTTTCTTT,CASSLGAGLRTEAFF
10,TRBJ1-5,NA,TRBV6-5,few,TGTGCCAGCGCGAAACAGCCCCAGCATTTT,CASAKQPQHF
14,TRBJ1-5,NA,TRBV7-2,many,TGTGCCAGCAGCTACAGGGTAGGCGGTCAGCCCCAGCATTTT,CASSYRVGGQPQHF
18,TRBJ2-5,TRBD2,TRBV29-1,NA,TGCAGCGCGGTCAGGAGAAGCGGGAACTTGATACTCCAAGAGACCCAGTACTTC,CSAVRRSGNLILQETQYF
13,TRBJ1-4,NA,TRBV7-9,many,TGTGCCAGCAGCCCTCGCCAGAATGAAAAACTGTTTTTT,CASSPRQNEKLFF
19,TRBJ2-3,TRBD1,TRBV5-1,few,TGCGCCAGCAGCTGGGCCCGGGACAGGGAATTTCTACGGCGAGATACGCAGTATTTT,CASSWARDREFLRRDTQYF
12,TRBJ2-3,NA,TRBV6-2/TRBV6-3,many,TGTGCCAGCAGTCCCAGTTCAGATACGCAGTATTTT,CASSPSSDTQYF
14,TRBJ2-1,TRBD1,TRBV29-1,NA,TGCAGCGTTGTTAGGGACAGCTCCTACAATGAGCAGTTCTTC,CSVVRDSSYNEQFF
13,TRBJ1-2,NA,TRBV19,NA,TGTGCCAGTAGTATCCCTCCGGCCTATGGCTACACCTTC,CASSIPPAYGYTF
13,TRBJ2-7,NA,TRBV27,few,TGTGCCAGCAGCCGACAGGCGTCCTACGAGCAGTACTTC,CASSRQASYEQYF
17,TRBJ1-4,NA,TRBV28,many,TGTGCCAGCAGTTTAGCCCCGACAGTCCGAACTAATGAAAAACTGTTTTTT,CASSLAPTVRTNEKLFF
14,TRBJ1-1,NA,TRBV7-2,many,TGTGCCAGCAGCTCGAGTCGGGGAAACACTGAAGCTTTCTTT,CASSSSRGNTEAFF
14,TRBJ1-5,NA,TRBV27,many,TGTGCCAGCAGTCTTCTGGGGCAGGAGCAGCCCCAGCATTTT,CASSLLGQEQPQHF
14,TRBJ1-1,NA,TRBV2,NA,TGTGCCAGCACAGTTTTCGGAATCGGCACTGAAGCTTTCTTT,CASTVFGIGTEAFF
13,TRBJ2-3,NA,TRBV20-1,many,TGCAGTGCTAGAGAGGGGAGCGCAGATACGCAGTATTTT,CSAREGSADTQYF
11,TRBJ1-2,NA,TRBV5-1,few,TGCGCCTCGACAGATAACTATGGCTACACCTTC,CASTDNYGYTF
17,TRBJ2-3,TRBD2,TRBV7-2,many,TGTGCCAGCAGCTCCGCCCCTAGCGGGGCCCAGGCGCGTACGCAGTATTTT,CASSSAPSGAQARTQYF
16,TRBJ2-7,NA,TRBV5-6,many,TGTGCCAGCAGCTCCCCAGGGACGCTGATCTCCTACGAGCAGTACTTC,CASSSPGTLISYEQYF
14,TRBJ2-7,TRBD1,TRBV11-1,NA,TGTGCCAGCAGCTTCGGACAGGTTACCTACGAGCAGTACTTC,CASSFGQVTYEQYF
14,TRBJ1-4,TRBD1,TRBV3-1,many,TGTGCCAGCAGCTACAGGGGGCGCGATGAAAAACTGTTTTTT,CASSYRGRDEKLFF
14,TRBJ2-7,NA,TRBV20-1,NA,TGCAGTGCTAGAGGAGGGTCCACCTCCTACGAGCAGTACTTC,CSARGGSTSYEQYF
12,TRBJ1-6,NA,TRBV13,few,TGTGCCAGCGGGGTGCAATATTCACCCCTCCACTTT,CASGVQYSPLHF
17,TRBJ2-3,TRBD2,TRBV6-6,NA,TGTGCCAGCAGTTACCCGGCTAGCGGGGGGCCAACAGATACGCAGTATTTT,CASSYPASGGPTDTQYF
15,TRBJ2-1,NA,TRBV18,many,TGTGCCAGCTCACCAGGAGGCGGGATATACAATGAGCAGTTCTTC,CASSPGGGIYNEQFF
12,TRBJ2-2,NA,TRBV12-3/TRBV12-4,many,TGTGCCAGCAGCCCTTCTCCACCGGAGCTGTTTTTT,CASSPSPPELFF
15,TRBJ2-2,TRBD2,TRBV7-2,many,TGTGCCAGCAGCCCCCGACTAGCAGGGACCGGGGAGCTGTTTTTT,CASSPRLAGTGELFF
13,TRBJ1-1,NA,TRBV5-6,few,TGTGCCAGCAGCCATCTTCCGAACACTGAAGCTTTCTTT,CASSHLPNTEAFF
15,TRBJ2-1,NA,TRBV12-3/TRBV12-4,many,TGTGCCAGCAGTTTATCAGGGGGGGTTTTCCATGAGCAGTTCTTC,CASSLSGGVFHEQFF
14,TRBJ1-4,TRBD1,TRBV12-3/TRBV12-4,few,TGTGCCAGCAACCCCGGGACAGCTAATGAAAAACTGTTTTTT,CASNPGTANEKLFF
14,TRBJ1-3,NA,TRBV5-1,few,TGCGCCAGCAGAGACCAGAGATCTGGAAACACCATATATTTT,CASRDQRSGNTIYF
12,TRBJ1-2,TRBD1,TRBV27,many,TGTGCCAGCAGAGACAGGGCCTATGGCTACACCTTC,CASRDRAYGYTF
16,TRBJ2-3,NA,TRBV28,NA,TGTGCCAGCAAATCCATTACAGGGGGGGGGACAGATACGCAGTATTTT,CASKSITGGGTDTQYF
15,TRBJ1-3,NA,TRBV6-5,NA,TGTGCCAGTTCGAGGGGAACCTACTCTGGAAACACCATATATTTT,CASSRGTYSGNTIYF
17,TRBJ2-3,NA,TRBV3-1,many,TGTGCCAGCAGCCAGGGTCGGCTGAGCGCAGGCACAGATACGCAGTATTTT,CASSQGRLSAGTDTQYF
13,TRBJ1-6,NA,TRBV12-3/TRBV12-4,NA,TGTGCCAGCACCCTCGGCGGAAATTCACCCCCCCACTTT,CASTLGGNSPPHF
15,TRBJ1-6,NA,TRBV28,many,TGTGCCAGCAGCCCCGGGACTCTTTATAATTCACCCCTCCACTTT,CASSPGTLYNSPLHF
14,TRBJ1-4,NA,TRBV7-2,many,TGTGCCAGCAGCTTCCGAGGTGTTTCAAAAAAACTGTTTTTT,CASSFRGVSKKLFF
19,TRBJ2-6,TRBD1,TRBV12-3/TRBV12-4,many,TGTGCCAGCAGGCGGACAGGGGGTTTAATTTTCCCTGGGGCCAACGTCCTGACTTTC,CASRRTGGLIFPGANVLTF
16,TRBJ2-7,NA,TRBV6-6,NA,TGTGCCAGCAGAACCGGGACAACCAGGAGCTCCTACGAGCAGTACTTC,CASRTGTTRSSYEQYF
13,TRBJ1-5,NA,TRBV28,few,TGTGCCAGTACTAGGGGCACCCATCAGCCCCAGCATTTT,CASTRGTHQPQHF
16,TRBJ2-3,TRBD2,TRBV18,NA,TGTGCCAGCTCACGGAGCGGGGGGGCTCCTACAGATACGCAGTATTTT,CASSRSGGAPTDTQYF
15,TRBJ2-3,TRBD2,TRBV6-6,NA,TGTGCCAGCAGTTACGCGAGCGGGGGCAGAGATACGCAGTATTTT,CASSYASGGRDTQYF
15,TRBJ1-2,NA,TRBV12-3/TRBV12-4,NA,TGTGCCAGCAGTTTAGGGGTAGGACTGATTCAGGGCTACACCTTC,CASSLGVGLIQGYTF
15,TRBJ2-1,NA,TRBV15,many,TGTGCCACCAGCAGAGCCCCAGAAAGGTACAATGAGCAGTTCTTC,CATSRAPERYNEQFF
13,TRBJ1-1,TRBD1,TRBV24-1,NA,TGTGCCACCAGTCAGTCAGGGGGCGGTGAAGCTTTCTTT,CATSQSGGGEAFF
13,TRBJ1-1,NA,TRBV14,NA,TGTGCCAGCAGCCTTGTGGCGGGGGGTTCGGCTTTCTTT,CASSLVAGGSAFF
13,TRBJ1-1,NA,TRBV6-2/TRBV6-3,many,TGTGCCAGCAGTTACTCGCCTGAGTGGTCAGCTTTCTTT,CASSYSPEWSAFF
17,TRBJ2-2,TRBD1,TRBV5-6,few,TGTGCCAGCAGCTTGGCCGCGGCAGGGGGCGGTTCCGGGGAGCTGTTTTTT,CASSLAAAGGGSGELFF
14,TRBJ2-5,TRBD2,TRBV9,NA,TGTGCCAGCAGCGCCGGGACTAGGGAAGAGACCCAGTACTTC,CASSAGTREETQYF
18,TRBJ2-1,TRBD2,TRBV5-1,NA,TGCGCCAGCAGCCCCAGCCCCTTACTAGCGGCAAACGACAATGAGCAGTTCTTC,CASSPSPLLAANDNEQFF
14,TRBJ1-3,NA,TRBV6-5,NA,TGTGCCAGCAGGACAGCCAGCTCTGGAAACACCATATATTTT,CASRTASSGNTIYF
12,TRBJ2-7,NA,TRBV28,many,TGTGCCAGCAGTTTTATGGGGGACTTGGCCCACTTC,CASSFMGDLAHF
11,TRBJ2-1,NA,TRBV6-5,few,TGTGCCAGCAGGACTCCCGAGGAGCAGTTCTTC,CASRTPEEQFF
14,TRBJ1-2,TRBD1,TRBV7-2,few,TGTGCCAGCAGCTTAGTCGAGGGGGCGGGAGGCTACACCTTC,CASSLVEGAGGYTF
17,TRBJ2-7,TRBD1,TRBV6-6,NA,TGTGCCAGCAGTTACTCTTCACCGGGACAGGGACCCTACGAGCAGTACTTC,CASSYSSPGQGPYEQYF